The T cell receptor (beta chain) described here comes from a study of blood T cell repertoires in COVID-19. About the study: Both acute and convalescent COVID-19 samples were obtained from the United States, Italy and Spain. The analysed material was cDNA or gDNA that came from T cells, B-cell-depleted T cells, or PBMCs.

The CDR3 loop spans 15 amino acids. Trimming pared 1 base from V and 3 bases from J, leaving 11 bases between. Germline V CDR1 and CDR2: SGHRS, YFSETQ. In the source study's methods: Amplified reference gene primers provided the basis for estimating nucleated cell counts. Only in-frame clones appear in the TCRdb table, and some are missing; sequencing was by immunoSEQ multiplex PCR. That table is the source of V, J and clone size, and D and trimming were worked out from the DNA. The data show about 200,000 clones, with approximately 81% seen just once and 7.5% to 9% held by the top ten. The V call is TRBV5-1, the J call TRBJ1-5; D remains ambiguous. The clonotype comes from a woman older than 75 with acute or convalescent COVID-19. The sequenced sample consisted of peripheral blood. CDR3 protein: CASSLNFGDNQPQHF. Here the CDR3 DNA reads TGCGCCAGCAGCTTGAACTTCGGGGACAATCAGCCCCAGCATTTT. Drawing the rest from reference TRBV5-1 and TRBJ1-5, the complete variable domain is KAGVTQTPRYLIKTRGQQVTLSCSPISGHRSVSWYQQTPGQGLQFLFEYFSETQRNKGNFPGRFSGRQFSNSRSEMNVSTLELGDSALYLCASSLNFGDNQPQHFGDGTRLSIL.